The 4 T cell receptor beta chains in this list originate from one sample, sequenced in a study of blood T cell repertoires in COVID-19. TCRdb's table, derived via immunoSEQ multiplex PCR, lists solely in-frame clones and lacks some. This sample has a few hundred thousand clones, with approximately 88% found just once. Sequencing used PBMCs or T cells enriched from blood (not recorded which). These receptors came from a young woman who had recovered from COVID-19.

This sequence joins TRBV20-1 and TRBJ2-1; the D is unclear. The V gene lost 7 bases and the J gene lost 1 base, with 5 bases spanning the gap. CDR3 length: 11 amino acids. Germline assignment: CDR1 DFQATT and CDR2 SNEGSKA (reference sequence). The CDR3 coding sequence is TGCAGTGGGCATTCCTACAATGAGCAGTTCTTC. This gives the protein CSGHSYNEQFF.

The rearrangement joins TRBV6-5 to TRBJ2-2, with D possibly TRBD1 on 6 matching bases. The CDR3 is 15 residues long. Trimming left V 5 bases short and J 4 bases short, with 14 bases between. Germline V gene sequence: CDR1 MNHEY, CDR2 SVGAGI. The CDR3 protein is CASSTRGPSTGELFF. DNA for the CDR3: TGTGCCAGCAGTACCAGGGGTCCGAGCACCGGGGAGCTGTTTTTT.

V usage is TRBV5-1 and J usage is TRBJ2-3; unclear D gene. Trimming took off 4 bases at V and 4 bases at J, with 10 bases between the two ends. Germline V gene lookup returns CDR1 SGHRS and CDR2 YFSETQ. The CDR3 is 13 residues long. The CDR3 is CASSPLTADTQYF. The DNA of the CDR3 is TGCGCCAGCAGCCCCCTCACGGCAGATACGCAGTATTTT.

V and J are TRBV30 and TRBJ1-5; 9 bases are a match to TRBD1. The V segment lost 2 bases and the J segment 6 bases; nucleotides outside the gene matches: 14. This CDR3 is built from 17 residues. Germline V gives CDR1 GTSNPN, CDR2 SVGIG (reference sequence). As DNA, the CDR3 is TGTGCCTGGAGTCCAAACAAGGGGACAGGGACAAGTCAGCCCCAGCATTTT. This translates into CAWSPNKGTGTSQPQHF.